This T cell receptor (beta chain) is drawn from a study of naive and memory T cell subsets. The library had UMIs added by 3' ligation of an oligonucleotide to TCR cDNA. This CDR3 is 14 amino acids long. The germline V gene encodes CDR1 LNHDA and CDR2 SQIVND (reference sequence). The trim removed 2 bases at V and 3 bases at J, leaving 1 base unmatched. The SP2 primer and nested alpha and beta constant region primers amplified ligated cDNA in four rounds. Alpha and beta constant region primers primed reverse transcription for blood and skin samples. TCRdb re-derived calls from the 5' RACE reads in MiXCR, one entry per CDR3 protein. The table has about 60,000 distinct CDR3 sequences, more than 6.5% seen once; the top ten hold 15% to 20%.

The rearrangement uses TRBV19 and TRBJ2-1; 7 bases match TRBD1. This sequence was found in a female donor in good health. The CDR3 region is CASSIRDSYNEQFF. CDR3 in DNA: TGTGCCAGTAGTATAAGGGACAGCTACAATGAGCAGTTCTTC. The full variable domain, rest sourced from reference TRBV19 and TRBJ2-1, is DGGITQSPKYLFRKEGQNVTLSCEQNLNHDAMYWYRQDPGQGLRLIYYSQIVNDFQKGDIAEGYSVSREKKESFPLTVTSAQKNPTAFYLCASSIRDSYNEQFFGPGTRLTVL.